A single sample is the source of the 17 T cell receptor beta chains below, sequenced in a study of a mutant IDH1 vaccine in newly diagnosed glioma. Clones were sequenced by immunoSEQ multiplex PCR, and TCRdb holds only the in-frame ones, with some missing. The sample holds 35,000 to 50,000 clones, about four fifths seen once. Time point here: week 23, last vaccination. It was 300 ug of mutant IDH1 20-mer peptide that made up each vaccine dose, given with topical imiquimod. Their specific antigens are unknown. The sequences come from PBMCs, collected from a glioma patient whose treatment included an IDH1 peptide vaccine. All receptors derive from a woman aged 18-29 years with glioma. Some clones in this sample may be carry-over from other donors' samples.

The chain links TRBV4-1 to TRBJ1-4; possible D gene TRBD1, 5 bases. The V and J ends lost 10 bases and 3 bases respectively, with 15 bases between them. The CDR3 sequence is 14 residues long. Germline CDR1 is MGHRA and CDR2 is YSYEKL. CDR3 in amino acids: CATGGAGPNEKLFF. CDR3 nucleotides: TGCGCCACCGGTGGGGCAGGCCCTAATGAAAAACTGTTTTTT.

The V call is TRBV7-6, the J call TRBJ1-5, with D uncertain. This CDR3 has 16 residues. Germline CDR1 reads SGHVS; CDR2 reads FNYEAQ. Trimming shortened V by 4 bases and J by 5 bases, and 18 bases separated the two germline ends. The CDR3: CASSSSTREWDQPQHF. Written as DNA, the CDR3 is TGTGCCAGCAGCTCCTCCACTCGGGAGTGGGATCAGCCCCAGCATTTT.

The chain employs TRBV29-1 and TRBJ1-1, with 8 nucleotides matching TRBD1. The CDR3 runs to 12 residues. CDR1 SQVTM and CDR2 ANQGSEA come from the germline V gene. The V gene end was trimmed by 0 bases and the J gene end by 10 bases; junction bases not matched to a gene: 4. The CDR3 sequence: CSVEDPGTGAFF. The CDR3 DNA reads as TGCAGCGTTGAAGATCCGGGGACAGGAGCTTTCTTT.

The J gene is TRBJ1-1, the V gene TRBV18; D may be TRBD1 (6 bases). Per germline, CDR1 KGHSH and CDR2 LQKENI. V was cut by 2 bases and J by 1 base, with 11 bases left in between. This CDR3 region has 15 residues. DNA for the CDR3: TGTGCCAGCTCACCAGCCGGGACACCGAACACTGAAGCTTTCTTT. As protein: CASSPAGTPNTEAFF.

The V and J genes are TRBV6-1 and TRBJ1-3; D unresolved. The V gene's germline CDR1 is MNHNS and CDR2 SASEGT. This CDR3 contains 16 residues. With 1 base removed from V and 0 bases from J, the gap between germline ends came to 10 bases. The DNA of the CDR3 is TGTGCCAGCAGTGAAGATGAAGGTTCCTCTGGAAACACCATATATTTT. Translating gives CASSEDEGSSGNTIYF.

The J gene is TRBJ2-2, the V gene TRBV29-1, with no clear D. Germline-derived CDR1 and CDR2 are SQVTM and ANQGSEA. The V end was cut by 6 bases, the J end by 1 base, with 6 bases between. This CDR3 region has 12 residues. CDR3 amino acids: CSVPENTGELFF. The CDR3 nucleotides are TGCAGCGTCCCAGAGAACACCGGGGAGCTGTTTTTT.

The chain combines TRBV28 with TRBJ2-3, with a weak D call TRBD1 (5 bases). The CDR3 loop spans 16 amino acids. Germline V CDR1 and CDR2: MDHEN, SYDVKM. V lost 6 bases and J 3 bases, leaving 19 bases between the germline ends. CDR3 DNA sequence: TGTGCCAGCAGCCGACTTGGGGCAGGGTTGACAGATACGCAGTATTTT. Translated: CASSRLGAGLTDTQYF.

The chain carries TRBV19 and TRBJ1-1; 7 bases match TRBD1. Germline CDR1 reads LNHDA; CDR2 reads SQIVND (reference sequence). V lost 1 base and J lost 4; bases outside the gene matches: 6. The CDR3 consists of 15 residues. The DNA for the CDR3 is TGTGCCAGTAGTATAGGGCTACAGGGGACCACTGAAGCTTTCTTT. Encoded protein: CASSIGLQGTTEAFF.

The chain has TRBV19 and TRBJ2-2; unclear D gene. This CDR3 has 13 residues. V was shortened by 7 bases and J by 8 bases, with 14 bases between the two germline ends. CDR1 and CDR2 from the germline V gene are LNHDA and SQIVND (reference sequence). The DNA for the CDR3 is TGTGCCAGTACTCATGGTCTGGCGGGGGAGCTGTTTTTT. It translates to CASTHGLAGELFF.

The rearrangement joins TRBV19 to TRBJ2-7; D not resolved. Germline assignment: CDR1 LNHDA and CDR2 SQIVND (reference sequence). The length of the CDR3 is 13 residues. The V end was cut by 4 bases, the J end by 3 bases, with 10 bases between. CDR3 amino acids: CASSSGRSYEQYF. In nucleotides, the CDR3 is TGTGCCAGTAGTAGCGGCAGGAGCTACGAGCAGTACTTC.

The chain carries TRBV19 and TRBJ1-1; 8 bases agree with TRBD1. V trimming: 6 bases; J trimming: 1 base; junction bases outside the gene matches: 4. Germline-derived CDR1 and CDR2 are LNHDA and SQIVND (reference sequence). The CDR3 has 14 amino acids. CDR3 sequence (DNA): TGTGCCAGTAGAACGACAGGGGAGAACACTGAAGCTTTCTTT. This translates into CASRTTGENTEAFF.

The V gene is TRBV11-2, the J gene TRBJ2-2; the D gene is possibly TRBD2 (6 bases). Germline CDR1 is SGHAT and CDR2 is FQNNGV. Trimming took 6 bases from V and 4 from J, leaving 9 bases between them. CDR3 length: 13 residues. CDR3 DNA: TGTGCCAGCAGGGGACTGGGCACCGGGGAGCTGTTTTTT. This codes for CASRGLGTGELFF.

The rearrangement links TRBV7-6 to TRBJ2-2; TRBD2 matches at 12 bases. J gave up 6 bases and V 3 bases, and 5 bases lay outside the gene matches. The CDR3 covers 16 residues. Germline V gene data show CDR1 as SGHVS and CDR2 as FNYEAQ. For the CDR3, the DNA is TGTGCCAGCAGCTTCCGACTAGCGGGGGCGGCCGGGGAGCTGTTTTTT. It specifies CASSFRLAGAAGELFF.

The rearrangement joins TRBV7-8 to TRBJ1-2; unclear D gene. The V end was cut by 1 base, the J end by 8 bases, with 8 bases between. CDR1 SGHVS and CDR2 FQNEAQ come from the germline V gene. CDR3 size: 12 residues. The CDR3 protein is CASSLDERGYTF. The CDR3 DNA sequence: TGTGCCAGCAGCTTAGATGAGCGGGGCTACACCTTC.

The chain links TRBV7-9 to TRBJ1-5, with 10 bases fitting TRBD1. Germline V gene sequence: CDR1 SEHNR, CDR2 FQNEAQ (reference sequence). Losses at the gene ends were 3 bases for V and 2 bases for J; bases not matched to a gene: 7. There are 17 residues in the CDR3. CDR3 DNA sequence: TGTGCCAGCAGCTTTGCCACCGGGACAGGGGGCAATCAGCCCCAGCATTTT. Residues: CASSFATGTGGNQPQHF.

The CDR3, as DNA: TGCGCCAGCAGCGGGGGGACTAGCGGGAGCTATGAGCAGTTCTTC. Its translation: CASSGGTSGSYEQFF. The gene calls are TRBV5-1 and TRBJ2-1, with TRBD2 matching over 14 bases. Unmatched junction bases numbered 5, after V lost 4 bases and J lost 8 bases. The germline V gene encodes CDR1 SGHRS and CDR2 YFSETQ. This CDR3 spans 15 amino acids.

The rearrangement links TRBV5-4 to TRBJ1-4; 7 bases map to TRBD1. V shed 1 base, J shed 6 bases, and the junction held 6 bases outside the gene matches. This CDR3 comprises 15 residues. CDR1 is SGHNT, CDR2 YYREEE, per germline (reference sequence). The CDR3, as DNA: TGTGCCAGCAGCTTGAAGACAGGGAGGGATGAAAAACTGTTTTTT. Protein product: CASSLKTGRDEKLFF.